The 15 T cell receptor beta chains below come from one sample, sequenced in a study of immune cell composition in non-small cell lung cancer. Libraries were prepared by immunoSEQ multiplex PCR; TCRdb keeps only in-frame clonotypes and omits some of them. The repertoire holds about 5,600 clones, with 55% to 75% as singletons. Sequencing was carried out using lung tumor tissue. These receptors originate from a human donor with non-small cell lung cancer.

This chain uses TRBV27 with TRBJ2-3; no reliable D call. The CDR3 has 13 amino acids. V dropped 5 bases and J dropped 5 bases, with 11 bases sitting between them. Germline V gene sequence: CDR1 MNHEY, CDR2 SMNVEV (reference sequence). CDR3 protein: CASSVGPRDTQYF. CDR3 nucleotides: TGTGCCAGCAGTGTGGGCCCACGAGATACGCAGTATTTT.

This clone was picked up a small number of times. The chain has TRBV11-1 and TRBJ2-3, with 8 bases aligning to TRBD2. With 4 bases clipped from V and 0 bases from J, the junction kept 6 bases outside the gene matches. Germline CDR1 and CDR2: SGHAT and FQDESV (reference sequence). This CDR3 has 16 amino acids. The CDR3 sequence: CASSWFSGTSTDTQYF. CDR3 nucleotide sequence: TGTGCCAGCAGCTGGTTTAGCGGGACTAGCACAGATACGCAGTATTTT.

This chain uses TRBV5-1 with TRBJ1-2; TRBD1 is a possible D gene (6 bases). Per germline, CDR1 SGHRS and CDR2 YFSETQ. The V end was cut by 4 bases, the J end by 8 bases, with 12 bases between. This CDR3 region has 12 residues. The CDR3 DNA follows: TGCGCCAGCAGCGAGGGGGTAAGAGGCTACACCTTC. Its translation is CASSEGVRGYTF. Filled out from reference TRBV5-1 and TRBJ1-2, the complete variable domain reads KAGVTQTPRYLIKTRGQQVTLSCSPISGHRSVSWYQQTPGQGLQFLFEYFSETQRNKGNFPGRFSGRQFSNSRSEMNVSTLELGDSALYLCASSEGVRGYTFGSGTRLTVV.

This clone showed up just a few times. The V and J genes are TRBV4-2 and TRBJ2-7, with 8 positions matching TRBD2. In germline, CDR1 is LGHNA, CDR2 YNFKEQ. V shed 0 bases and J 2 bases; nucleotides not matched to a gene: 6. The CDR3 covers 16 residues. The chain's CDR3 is CASSQEFSGSPYEQYF. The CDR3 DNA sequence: TGTGCCAGCAGCCAAGAGTTCAGCGGGAGTCCCTACGAGCAGTACTTC.

The CDR3 DNA reads as TGCGCCAGCAGCCCAGGGCAGCTCCAAGAGACCCAGTACTTC. Translation: CASSPGQLQETQYF. The genes are TRBV5-1 and TRBJ2-5; TRBD1 is a possible D gene (5 bases). Germline V CDR1 and CDR2: SGHRS, YFSETQ. V lost 4 bases and J 1 base, leaving 11 bases between the germline ends. The CDR3 runs 14 residues.

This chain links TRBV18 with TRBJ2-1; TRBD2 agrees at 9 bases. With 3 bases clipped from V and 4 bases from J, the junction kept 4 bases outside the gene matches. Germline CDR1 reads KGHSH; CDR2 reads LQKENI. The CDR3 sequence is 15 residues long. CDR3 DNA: TGTGCCAGCTCACCCGAGACTAGCGGATACAATGAGCAGTTCTTC. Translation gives CASSPETSGYNEQFF. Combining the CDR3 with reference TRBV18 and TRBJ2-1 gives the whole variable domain NAGVMQNPRHLVRRRGQEARLRCSPMKGHSHVYWYRQLPEEGLKFMVYLQKENIIDESGMPKERFSAEFPKEGPSILRIQQVVRGDSAAYFCASSPETSGYNEQFFGPGTRLTVL.

CDR3 in DNA: TGTGCCAGCAGGAGAAGCGGGATCAAACCAGGGCGCACAGATACGCAGTATTTT. Residues: CASRRSGIKPGRTDTQYF. V usage is TRBV28 and J usage is TRBJ2-3; 7 nucleotides line up with TRBD2. There are 18 residues in the CDR3. Germline assignment: CDR1 MDHEN and CDR2 SYDVKM. V lost 6 bases and J lost 1; bases outside the gene matches: 16.

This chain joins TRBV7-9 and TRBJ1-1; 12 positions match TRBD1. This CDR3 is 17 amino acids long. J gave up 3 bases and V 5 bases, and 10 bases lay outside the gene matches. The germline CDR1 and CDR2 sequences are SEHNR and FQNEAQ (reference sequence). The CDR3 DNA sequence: TGTGCCAGCAGCCGGGGACAGGGGGCAAGATTGGACACTGAAGCTTTCTTT. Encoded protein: CASSRGQGARLDTEAFF. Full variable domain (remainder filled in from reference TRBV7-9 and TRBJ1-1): DTGVSQNPRHKITKRGQNVTFRCDPISEHNRLYWYRQTLGQGPEFLTYFQNEAQLEKSRLLSDRFSAERPKGSFSTLEIQRTEQGDSAMYLCASSRGQGARLDTEAFFGQGTRLTVV.

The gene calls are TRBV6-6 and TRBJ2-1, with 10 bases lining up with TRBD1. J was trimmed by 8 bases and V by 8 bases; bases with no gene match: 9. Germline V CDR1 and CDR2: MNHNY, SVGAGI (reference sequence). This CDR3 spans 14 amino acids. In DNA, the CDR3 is TGTGCCAGCGGAGACAGGGGGCGGCAGGATGAGCAGTTCTTC. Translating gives CASGDRGRQDEQFF.

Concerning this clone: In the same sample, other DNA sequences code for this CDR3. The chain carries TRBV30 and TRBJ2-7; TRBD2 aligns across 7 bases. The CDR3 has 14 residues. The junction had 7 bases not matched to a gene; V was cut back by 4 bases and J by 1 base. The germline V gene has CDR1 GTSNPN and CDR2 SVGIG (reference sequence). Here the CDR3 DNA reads TGTGCCTGGACCCGGACTAGTGGTTCCTACGAGCAGTACTTC. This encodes CAWTRTSGSYEQYF.

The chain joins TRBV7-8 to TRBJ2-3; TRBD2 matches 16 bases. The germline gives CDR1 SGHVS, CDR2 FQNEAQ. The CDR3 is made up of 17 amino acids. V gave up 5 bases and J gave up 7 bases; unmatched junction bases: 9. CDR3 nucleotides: TGTGCCAGCAGCAAGCCCGGGACTAGCGGGAGGGGCAATACGCAGTATTTT. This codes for CASSKPGTSGRGNTQYF.

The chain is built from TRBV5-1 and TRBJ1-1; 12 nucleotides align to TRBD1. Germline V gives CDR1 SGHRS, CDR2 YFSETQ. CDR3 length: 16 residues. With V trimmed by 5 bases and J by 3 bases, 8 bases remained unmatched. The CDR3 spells CASSTGTGGEYTEAFF. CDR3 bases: TGCGCCAGCAGTACCGGGACAGGGGGCGAGTACACTGAAGCTTTCTTT.

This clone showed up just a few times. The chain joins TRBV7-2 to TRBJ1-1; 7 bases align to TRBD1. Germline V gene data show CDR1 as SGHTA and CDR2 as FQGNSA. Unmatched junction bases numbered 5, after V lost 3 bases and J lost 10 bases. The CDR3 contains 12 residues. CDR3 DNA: TGTGCCAGCAGCTTCCGGACAGGAGTAGCTTTCTTT. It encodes CASSFRTGVAFF.

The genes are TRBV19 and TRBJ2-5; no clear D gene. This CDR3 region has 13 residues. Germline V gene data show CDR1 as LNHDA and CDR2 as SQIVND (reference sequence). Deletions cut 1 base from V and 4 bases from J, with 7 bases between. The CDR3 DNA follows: TGTGCCAGTAGTATAGTATTTAGAGAGACCCAGTACTTC. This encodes CASSIVFRETQYF.

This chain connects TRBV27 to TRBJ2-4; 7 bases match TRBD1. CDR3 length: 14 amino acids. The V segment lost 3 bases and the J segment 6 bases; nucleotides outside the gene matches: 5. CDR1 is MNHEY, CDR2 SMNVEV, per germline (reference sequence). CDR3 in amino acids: CASSFTGTANIQYF. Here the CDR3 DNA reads TGTGCCAGCAGTTTTACCGGGACAGCAAACATTCAGTACTTC.